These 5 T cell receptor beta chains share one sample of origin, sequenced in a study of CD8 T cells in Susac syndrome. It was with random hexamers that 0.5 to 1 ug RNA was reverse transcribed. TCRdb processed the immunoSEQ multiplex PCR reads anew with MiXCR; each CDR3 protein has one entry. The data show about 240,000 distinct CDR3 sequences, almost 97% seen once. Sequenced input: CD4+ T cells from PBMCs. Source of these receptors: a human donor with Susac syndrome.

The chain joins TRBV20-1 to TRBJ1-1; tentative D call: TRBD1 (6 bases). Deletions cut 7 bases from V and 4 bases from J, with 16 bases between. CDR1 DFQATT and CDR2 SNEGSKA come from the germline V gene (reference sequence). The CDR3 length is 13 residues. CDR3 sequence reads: CSVGDRIGTEAFF. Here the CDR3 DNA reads TGCAGTGTGGGAGACAGGATAGGCACTGAAGCTTTCTTT.

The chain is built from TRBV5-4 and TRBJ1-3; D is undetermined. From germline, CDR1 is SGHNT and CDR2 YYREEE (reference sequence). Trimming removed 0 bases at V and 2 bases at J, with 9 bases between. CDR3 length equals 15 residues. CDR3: CASSLALGTGNTIYF. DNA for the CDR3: TGTGCCAGCAGCTTGGCCCTGGGGACTGGAAACACCATATATTTT.

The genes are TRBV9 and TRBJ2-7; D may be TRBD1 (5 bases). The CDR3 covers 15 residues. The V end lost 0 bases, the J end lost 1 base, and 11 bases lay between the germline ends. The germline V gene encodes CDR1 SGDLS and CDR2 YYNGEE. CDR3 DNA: TGTGCCAGCAGCGTAGCTTCGGACACATCCTACGAGCAGTACTTC. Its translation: CASSVASDTSYEQYF.

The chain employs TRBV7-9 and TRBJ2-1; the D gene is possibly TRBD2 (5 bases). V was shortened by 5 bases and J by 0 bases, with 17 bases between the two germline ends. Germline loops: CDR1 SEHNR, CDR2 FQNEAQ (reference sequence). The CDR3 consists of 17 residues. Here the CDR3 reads CASSPRLGESSYNEQFF. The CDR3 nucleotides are TGTGCCAGCAGCCCCCGCCTTGGGGAGAGCTCCTACAATGAGCAGTTCTTC.

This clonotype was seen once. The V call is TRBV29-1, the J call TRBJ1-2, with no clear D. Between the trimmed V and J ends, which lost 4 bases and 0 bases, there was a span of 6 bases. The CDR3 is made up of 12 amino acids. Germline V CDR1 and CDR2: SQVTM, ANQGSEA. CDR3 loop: CSVVTANYGYTF. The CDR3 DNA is TGCAGCGTTGTTACAGCTAACTATGGCTACACCTTC. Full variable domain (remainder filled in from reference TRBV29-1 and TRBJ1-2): SAVISQKPSRDICQRGTSLTIQCQVDSQVTMMFWYRQQPGQSLTLIATANQGSEATYESGFVIDKFPISRPNLTFSTLTVSNMSPEDSSIYLCSVVTANYGYTFGSGTRLTVV.